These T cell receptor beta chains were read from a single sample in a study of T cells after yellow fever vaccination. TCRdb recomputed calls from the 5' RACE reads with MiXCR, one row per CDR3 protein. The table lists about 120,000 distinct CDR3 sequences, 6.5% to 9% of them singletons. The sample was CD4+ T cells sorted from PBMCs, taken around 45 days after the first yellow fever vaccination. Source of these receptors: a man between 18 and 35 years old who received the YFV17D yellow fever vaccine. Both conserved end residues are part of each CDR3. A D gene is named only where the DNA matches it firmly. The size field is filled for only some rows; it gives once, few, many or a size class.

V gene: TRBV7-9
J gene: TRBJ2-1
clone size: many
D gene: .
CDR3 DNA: TGTGCCAGCAGTATAACGGGGGCAGGGAATGAGCAGTTCTTC
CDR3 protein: CASSITGAGNEQFF

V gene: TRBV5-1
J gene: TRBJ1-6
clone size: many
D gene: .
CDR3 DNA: TGCGCCAGCAGCCTACGCGCTAACAGGGACTCCTATAATTCACCCCTCCACTTT
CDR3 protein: CASSLRANRDSYNSPLHF

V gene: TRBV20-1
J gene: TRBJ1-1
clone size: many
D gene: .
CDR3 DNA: TGCAGTGCTAGAGCGGTGTCAGGGAGGGAGGACACTGAAGCTTTCTTT
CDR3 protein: CSARAVSGREDTEAFF

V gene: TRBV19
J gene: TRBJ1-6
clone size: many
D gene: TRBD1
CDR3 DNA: TGTGCCAGTATGGGGACAGAGCCTTATAATTCACCCCTCCACTTT
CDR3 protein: CASMGTEPYNSPLHF

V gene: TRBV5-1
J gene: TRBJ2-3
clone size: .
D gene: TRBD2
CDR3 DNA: TGCGCCACCGCCCCCGGGACTAGCGGGGAAGATACGCAGTATTTT
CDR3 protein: CATAPGTSGEDTQYF

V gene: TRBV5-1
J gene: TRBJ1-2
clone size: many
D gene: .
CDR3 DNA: TGCGCCAGCCGGATTGATGGGGGCTACACCTTC
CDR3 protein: CASRIDGGYTF

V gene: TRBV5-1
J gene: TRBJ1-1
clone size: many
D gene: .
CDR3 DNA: TGCGCCAGCAGCTTCAGGGGGAACACTGAAGCTTTCTTT
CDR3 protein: CASSFRGNTEAFF

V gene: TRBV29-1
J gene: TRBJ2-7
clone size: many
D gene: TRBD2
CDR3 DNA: TGCAGCGTTGCCGGGGGGAACCCCTACGAGCAGTACTTC
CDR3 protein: CSVAGGNPYEQYF

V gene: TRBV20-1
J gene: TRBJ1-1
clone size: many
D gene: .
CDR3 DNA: TGCAGTGCTTCCCGGACGAGACTCGCTGAAGCTTTCTTT
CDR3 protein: CSASRTRLAEAFF

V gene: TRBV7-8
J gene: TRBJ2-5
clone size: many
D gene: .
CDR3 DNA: TGTGCCAGCAGCTTAGTCAGGGTACCAGAGACCCAGTACTTC
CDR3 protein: CASSLVRVPETQYF

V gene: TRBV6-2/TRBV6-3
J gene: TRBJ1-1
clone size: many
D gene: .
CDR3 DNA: TGTGCCAGCAGTTACACGACCGGGCTCGAAGCTTTCTTT
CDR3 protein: CASSYTTGLEAFF

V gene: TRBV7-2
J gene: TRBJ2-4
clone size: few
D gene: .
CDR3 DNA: TGTGCCAGCAGCTCCCCAACCGTTACTAAGGCGGGCATTCAGTACTTC
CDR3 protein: CASSSPTVTKAGIQYF

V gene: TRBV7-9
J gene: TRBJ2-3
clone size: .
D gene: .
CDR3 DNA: TGTGCCAGCAGCGGCTCTTGGGGCACAGATACGCAGTATTTT
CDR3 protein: CASSGSWGTDTQYF

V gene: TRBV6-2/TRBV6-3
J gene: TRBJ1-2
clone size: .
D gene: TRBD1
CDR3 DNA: TGTGCCAGCAGTCGAGGGACAGGGACCTATGGCTACACCTTC
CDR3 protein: CASSRGTGTYGYTF

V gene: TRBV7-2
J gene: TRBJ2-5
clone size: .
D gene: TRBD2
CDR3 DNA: TGTGCCAGCAGCTTAATGGGGGGGGTTCGAGAGACCCAGTACTTC
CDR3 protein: CASSLMGGVRETQYF

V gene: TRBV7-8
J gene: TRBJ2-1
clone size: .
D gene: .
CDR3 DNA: TGTGCCAGCAGCTTAGTGGTGGGGGAGTCGTTCTTC
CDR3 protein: CASSLVVGESFF

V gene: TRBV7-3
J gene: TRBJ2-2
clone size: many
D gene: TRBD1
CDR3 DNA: TGTGCCAGCAGCTCACCTCCCCCGACAGGGGACACCGGGGAGCTGTTTTTT
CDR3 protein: CASSSPPPTGDTGELFF

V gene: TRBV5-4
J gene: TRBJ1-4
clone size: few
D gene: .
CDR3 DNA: TGTGCCAGCAGCTTGGCCGGGATGGGGGAAAAACTGTTTTTT
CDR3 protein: CASSLAGMGEKLFF

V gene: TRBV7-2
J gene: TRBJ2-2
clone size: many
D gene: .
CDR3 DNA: TGTGCCAGCAGCTTGGCGGCCGGTGTCAGGGAGCTGTTTTTT
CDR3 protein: CASSLAAGVRELFF

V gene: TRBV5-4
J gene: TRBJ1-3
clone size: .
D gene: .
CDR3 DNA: TGTGCCAGCAGCTTGAAGGGACAAGCGTTCTCTGGAAACACCATATATTTT
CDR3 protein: CASSLKGQAFSGNTIYF

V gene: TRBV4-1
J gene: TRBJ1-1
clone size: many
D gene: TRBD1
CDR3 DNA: TGCGCCAGCAGCCAAGATCCTCGACAGGGGGCTGGGACTGAAGCTTTCTTT
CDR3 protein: CASSQDPRQGAGTEAFF

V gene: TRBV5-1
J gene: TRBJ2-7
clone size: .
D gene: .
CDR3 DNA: TGCGCCAGCAGCGGGGAATGGGTAGACGAGCAGTACTTC
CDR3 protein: CASSGEWVDEQYF

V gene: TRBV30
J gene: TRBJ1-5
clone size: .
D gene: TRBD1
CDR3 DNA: TGTGCCTGGAGTGGGGACAGTAACAATCAGCCCCAGCATTTT
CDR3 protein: CAWSGDSNNQPQHF

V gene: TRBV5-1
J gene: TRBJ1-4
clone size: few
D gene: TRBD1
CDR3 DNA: TGCGCCAGCAGCACCGGACAGGCTAGGGAAGAAAAACTGTTTTTT
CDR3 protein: CASSTGQAREEKLFF

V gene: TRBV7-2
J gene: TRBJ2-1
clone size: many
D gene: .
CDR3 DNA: TGTGCCAGCAGCTTTTCCCTAGGCCGAGATGAGCAGTTCTTC
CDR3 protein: CASSFSLGRDEQFF

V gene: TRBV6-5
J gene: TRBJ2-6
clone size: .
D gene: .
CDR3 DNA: TGTGCCAGCAGTTACTCAAACTCTGGGGCCAACGTCCTGACTTTC
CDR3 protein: CASSYSNSGANVLTF

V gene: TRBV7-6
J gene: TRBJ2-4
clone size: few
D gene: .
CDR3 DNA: TGTGCCAGCAGCTTAGAAGGCAGGTTGGGGTCCCAAAACATTCAGTACTTC
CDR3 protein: CASSLEGRLGSQNIQYF

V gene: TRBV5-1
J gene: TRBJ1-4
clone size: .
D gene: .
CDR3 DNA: TGCGCCAGCAGCTTTCAGTTTAACAATGAAAAACTGTTTTTT
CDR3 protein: CASSFQFNNEKLFF

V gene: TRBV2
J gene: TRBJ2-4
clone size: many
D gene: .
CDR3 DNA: TGTGCCAGCAGACGCGACGGGACCAAAAACATTCAGTACTTC
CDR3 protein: CASRRDGTKNIQYF

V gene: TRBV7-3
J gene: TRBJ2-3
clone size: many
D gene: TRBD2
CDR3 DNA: TGTGCCAGCAGCCTAGGGACTAGCGGGGGCCTGGGAGATACGCAGTATTTT
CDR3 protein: CASSLGTSGGLGDTQYF

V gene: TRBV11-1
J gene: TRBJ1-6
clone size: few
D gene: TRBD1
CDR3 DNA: TGTGCCAGCAGCCCTCGACAGGGTTTCGCCGAGCGAGGAGATTCACCCCTCCACTTT
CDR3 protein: CASSPRQGFAERGDSPLHF

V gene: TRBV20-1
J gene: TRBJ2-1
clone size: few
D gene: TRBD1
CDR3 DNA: TGCTGTGCTCTAGGGGGGAGGACAGGGGCTTACAATGAGCAGTTCTTC
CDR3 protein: CCALGGRTGAYNEQFF

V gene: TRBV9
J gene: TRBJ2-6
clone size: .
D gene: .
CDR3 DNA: TGTGCCAGCAGCGTAGAAGCTAGCGGGGCCAACGTCCTGACTTTC
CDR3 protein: CASSVEASGANVLTF

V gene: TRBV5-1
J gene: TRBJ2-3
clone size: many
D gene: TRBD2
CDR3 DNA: TGCGCCAGCAGCTCAGACCGACTAGCGGGGGGAGGTACGCAGTATTTT
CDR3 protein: CASSSDRLAGGGTQYF

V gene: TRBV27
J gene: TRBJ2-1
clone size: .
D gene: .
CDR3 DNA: TGTGCCAGCAGTTCCGGAGGGGGCTACTACAATGAGCAGTTCTTC
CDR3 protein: CASSSGGGYYNEQFF

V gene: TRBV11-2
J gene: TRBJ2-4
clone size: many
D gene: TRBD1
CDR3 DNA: TGTGCCAGCAGCACCTACAGGGGGGAAAAAAACATTCAGTACTTC
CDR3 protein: CASSTYRGEKNIQYF

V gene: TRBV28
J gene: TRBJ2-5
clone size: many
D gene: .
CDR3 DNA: TGTGCCAGCAGTTTACTGCCTTGGCGGGCAGGGAATCGAGGGACCCAGTACTTC
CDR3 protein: CASSLLPWRAGNRGTQYF

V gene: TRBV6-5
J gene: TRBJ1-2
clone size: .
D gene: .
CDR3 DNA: TGTGCCAGCAGCGGGGCCTACTATGGCTACACCTTC
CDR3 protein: CASSGAYYGYTF

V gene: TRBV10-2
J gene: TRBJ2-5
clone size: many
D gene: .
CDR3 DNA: TGCGCCAGCTCGGTTTCAGGCCGGGAGACCCAGTACTTC
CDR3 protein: CASSVSGRETQYF

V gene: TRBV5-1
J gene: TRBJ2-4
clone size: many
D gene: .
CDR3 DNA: TGCGCCAGCAGCTTGGCGGGGGACCTGGGAAACATTCAGTACTTC
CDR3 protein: CASSLAGDLGNIQYF

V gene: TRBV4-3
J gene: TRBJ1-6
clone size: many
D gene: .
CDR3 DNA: TGCGCCAGCAGCCAAGATAGGGAGCTTTCACCCCTCCACTTT
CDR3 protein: CASSQDRELSPLHF

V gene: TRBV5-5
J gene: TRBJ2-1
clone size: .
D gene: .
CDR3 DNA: TGTGCCAGCAGCTCCGGGCACCGCAATGAGCAGTTCTTC
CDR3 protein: CASSSGHRNEQFF

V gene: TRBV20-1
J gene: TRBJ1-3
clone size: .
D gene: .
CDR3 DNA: TGCAGTGCTAGAACCCAGGTCTCTGGAAACACCATATATTTT
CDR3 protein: CSARTQVSGNTIYF

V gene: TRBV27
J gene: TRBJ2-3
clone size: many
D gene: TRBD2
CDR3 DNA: TGTGCCAGCAGTCCCGACACTAGCGGACGCTATACGCAGTATTTT
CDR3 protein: CASSPDTSGRYTQYF

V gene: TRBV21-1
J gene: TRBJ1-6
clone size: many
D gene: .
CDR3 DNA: TGTGCCAGCAGCAAAGCGCGACAGGGGACATTAGCCGTCTCCTATAATTCACCCCTCCACTTT
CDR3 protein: CASSKARQGTLAVSYNSPLHF

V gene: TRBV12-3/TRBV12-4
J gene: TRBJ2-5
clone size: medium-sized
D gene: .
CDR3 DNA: TGTGCCAGCGGACAGCTCCAAGAGACCCAGTACTTC
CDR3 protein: CASGQLQETQYF

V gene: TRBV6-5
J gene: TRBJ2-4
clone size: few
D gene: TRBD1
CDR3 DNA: TGTGCCAGCAGCTCAAGGACAGGGGAATACTTC
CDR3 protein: CASSSRTGEYF

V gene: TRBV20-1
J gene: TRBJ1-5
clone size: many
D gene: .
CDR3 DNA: TGCAGTGTAGCCCGACTTTCAAATAGCAATCAGCCCCAGCATTTT
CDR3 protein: CSVARLSNSNQPQHF

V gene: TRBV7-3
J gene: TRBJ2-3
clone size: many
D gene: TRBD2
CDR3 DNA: TGTGCCAGCAGCTTAACGGTGGGGACTAGCGGACGCACAGATACGCAGTATTTT
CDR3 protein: CASSLTVGTSGRTDTQYF

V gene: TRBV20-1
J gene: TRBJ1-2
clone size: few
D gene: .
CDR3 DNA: TGCAGTGCTTCCGGGCCAGCTCCTAACTATGGCTACACCTTC
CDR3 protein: CSASGPAPNYGYTF

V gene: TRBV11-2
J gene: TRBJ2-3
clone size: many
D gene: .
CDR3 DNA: TGTGCCAGCAGCCTCCTAGTAGATACGCAGTATTTT
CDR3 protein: CASSLLVDTQYF

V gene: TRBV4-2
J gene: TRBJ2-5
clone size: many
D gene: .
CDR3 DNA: TGTGCCAGCAGCCAAGGGGCCGGGAACCCCTGGGAGACCCAGTACTTC
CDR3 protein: CASSQGAGNPWETQYF

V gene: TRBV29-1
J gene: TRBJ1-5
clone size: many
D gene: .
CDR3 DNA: TGCAGCGTTGGAACAGGGAACCAGCCCCAGCATTTT
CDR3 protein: CSVGTGNQPQHF

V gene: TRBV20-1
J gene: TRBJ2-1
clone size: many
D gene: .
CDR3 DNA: TGCAGGGGAACCCTCGGAGATGAGCAGTTCTTC
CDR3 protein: CRGTLGDEQFF

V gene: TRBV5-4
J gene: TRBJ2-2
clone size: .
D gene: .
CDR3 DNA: TGTGCCAGCAGCTTGGGGCGCCCCGCGGACACCGGGGAGCTGTTTTTT
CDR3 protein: CASSLGRPADTGELFF